Listed below are T cell receptor beta chains from one sample, sequenced in a study of graft-versus-host responses after intestinal transplantation. Some clones are missing from TCRdb's copy, which holds only in-frame ones; the method was immunoSEQ multiplex PCR. The table records approximately 99,000 clones, 91% of them present only once. The antigens of these receptors remain unknown. The input for sequencing was unstimulated CD4+ T cells sorted from spleen or lymph node cells, taken before transplant. The receptors derive from a human donor who was the organ donor for an intestinal transplant. Each CDR3 is given with its conserved first and last residue. Fields, in order: D gene, clone size, V gene, J gene, CDR3 DNA, CDR3 protein. The D gene is left open where the match is weak. The listing skips clone size in some rows; elsewhere it reads once, few, many or a size class.

>TRBD2|-|TRBV7-2|TRBJ2-1
TGTGCCAGCAGCTCGCTTTCTAGCGGCAATGAGCAGTTCTTC
CASSSLSSGNEQFF
>-|-|TRBV15|TRBJ2-7
TGTGCCACCAGCAGATTACAGGGATACGAGCAGTACTTC
CATSRLQGYEQYF
>-|-|TRBV6-6|TRBJ2-7
TGTGCCAGCAGTTGGACACAGGGTAGTTTCGAGCAGTACTTC
CASSWTQGSFEQYF
>-|-|TRBV5-1|TRBJ2-7
TGCGCCAGCAGCTTGGCACCCCTCGTAGCTCGCTACGAGCAGTACTTC
CASSLAPLVARYEQYF
>-|-|TRBV5-7|TRBJ2-7
TGTGCCAGCAGCTTGGGGGCAGGGCACGGCGAGCAGTACTTC
CASSLGAGHGEQYF
>-|few|TRBV7-2|TRBJ1-1
TGTGCCAGCAGCGTCAGGGCGCGCGCTGAAGCTTTCTTT
CASSVRARAEAFF
>-|few|TRBV4-3|TRBJ1-5
TGCGCCAGCAGCCAAGAGGGCACAGGCAATCAGCCCCAGCATTTT
CASSQEGTGNQPQHF
>TRBD2|once|TRBV6-7|TRBJ2-1
TGTGCCAGCAGTTACCCGGGACTAGCGGGGACCCCTAGGTACAATGAGCAGTTCTTC
CASSYPGLAGTPRYNEQFF
>-|-|TRBV7-7|TRBJ2-1
TGTGCTAGCAGCGCGCAGCCGCGGACATCGTACAATGAGCAGTTCTTC
CASSAQPRTSYNEQFF
>-|-|TRBV4-2|TRBJ2-2
TGTGCCAGCAGCCAAGTATCGGGGTTGAACACCGGGGAGCTGTTTTTT
CASSQVSGLNTGELFF
>-|-|TRBV10-1|TRBJ1-5
TGCGCCAGCAGTGAAGAGCCCCACAGCTATAGCAATCAGCCCCAGCATTTT
CASSEEPHSYSNQPQHF
>-|-|TRBV19|TRBJ1-2
TGTGCCAGTACTCGGGACTTCTACTATGGCTACACCTTC
CASTRDFYYGYTF
>-|-|TRBV5-8|TRBJ2-5
TGTGCCAGCAGCTTGGCCGGCGGCAGCCCGGGGGAGACCCAGTACTTC
CASSLAGGSPGETQYF
>TRBD1|-|TRBV10-3|TRBJ2-7
TGTGCCATCGGTCCGGGACAGGGTATGGACGAGCAGTACTTC
CAIGPGQGMDEQYF
>TRBD2|-|TRBV30|TRBJ2-5
TGTGCCTGGAAGTCTGCAGGCGGGGGGGCTGAGACCCAGTACTTC
CAWKSAGGGAETQYF
>TRBD1|-|TRBV6-5|TRBJ1-1
TGTGCCAGCAGTTACTCCGGACAGGGTAACACTGAAGCTTTCTTT
CASSYSGQGNTEAFF
>TRBD1|-|TRBV27|TRBJ2-2
TGTGCCAGCAGGGACACAGGGGGCCTGAACACCGGGGAGCTGTTTTTT
CASRDTGGLNTGELFF
>TRBD1|-|TRBV6-5|TRBJ2-3
TGTGCCAGCAGTTACTCGAACAGGGGTAAAGATACGCAGTATTTT
CASSYSNRGKDTQYF
>-|-|TRBV11-2|TRBJ1-1
TGTGCCAGCAGCTTAGGACAGACGTTGAACACTGAAGCTTTCTTT
CASSLGQTLNTEAFF
>TRBD1|-|TRBV15|TRBJ1-5
TGTGCCACCAGCAGAGGGGGACAGGTACTTCAGCCCCAGCATTTT
CATSRGGQVLQPQHF